The 10 T cell receptor beta chains below all came from one sample that was sequenced in a study of molecular identifiers for immune sequencing clone quantification. TCRdb reprocessed the PCR reads with MiXCR, giving one entry per CDR3 protein. The repertoire has 100,000 or so distinct CDR3 sequences, less than 35% of them found once; the top ten carry around a tenth. The sample taken for sequencing was naive CD8+ T cells from blood, with Jurkat cell RNA spiked in. Subset in this sample: FACS-sorted CD8+CD4-CCR7+CD45RA+ naive T cells. The receptor source for this set is a human donor in good health. Some libraries in this study had Jurkat cell RNA spiked in.

The sample holds one count of this clonotype. This could be a read error, since a much larger clone is one nucleotide away. This chain joins TRBV7-2 and TRBJ2-7, with 12 bases lining up with TRBD2. This CDR3 spans 15 amino acids. The J segment lost 5 bases and the V segment lost 5 bases, leaving 7 bases of the junction unmatched. Germline V gene sequence: CDR1 SGHTA, CDR2 FQGNSA. In nucleotides, the CDR3 is TGTGCCAGCAGCCGTCGGACTAGCGGGATCCACGAGCAGTACTTC. This gives the protein CASSRRTSGIHEQYF.

This clonotype was seen ten or more times. J is TRBJ2-5 and V is TRBV9; D not certain. V lost 4 bases and J lost 1, with 11 bases in between. Germline V gene sequence: CDR1 SGDLS, CDR2 YYNGEE. The CDR3 totals 14 residues. CDR3 coding DNA: TGTGCCAGCAGCCTTTGGGGTTCCCAAGAGACCCAGTACTTC. Translated: CASSLWGSQETQYF.

This clonotype was seen a few times. This chain uses TRBV9 with TRBJ2-7, with no clear D. Looked up from germline, CDR1 is SGDLS and CDR2 is YYNGEE. This CDR3 is built from 14 residues. Trimming removed 0 bases from V and 0 bases from J, with 7 bases in between. CDR3 bases: TGTGCCAGCAGCGTAGTGTCAAGCTCCTACGAGCAGTACTTC. This translates into CASSVVSSSYEQYF.

This clonotype was observed at least ten times. This chain joins TRBV23-1 and TRBJ2-6; 7 bases match TRBD1. TRBV23-1 has ORF status, its function being uncertain. The CDR3 contains 19 residues. V lost 4 bases and J lost 1; bases outside the gene matches: 13. The CDR3 DNA reads TGCGCCAGCAGTCGAACCGACAGGGTTTACCCTTCTGGGGCCAACGTCCTGACTTTC. It codes for CASSRTDRVYPSGANVLTF.

This clonotype was observed a single time. A much larger clonotype is one base distant, so this may be a read error. CDR3 sequence (DNA): TGTGCCAGTAGTAACTATGGGCTCGACATTCAGTACTTC. This sequence encodes CASSNYGLDIQYF. The chain links TRBV19 to TRBJ2-4; D not resolved. CDR1 is LNHDA, CDR2 SQIVND, per germline (reference sequence). This CDR3 has 13 amino acids. Trimming removed 4 bases at V and 8 bases at J, with 12 bases between.

The rearrangement links TRBV11-2 to TRBJ2-1; D not certain. Germline V gene lookup returns CDR1 SGHAT and CDR2 FQNNGV. There are 13 residues in the CDR3. Trimming took 2 bases from V and 6 from J, leaving 8 bases between them. The CDR3 DNA reads as TGTGCCAGCAGCTTATTAAGTTTCAATGAGCAGTTCTTC. Encoded protein: CASSLLSFNEQFF.

The chain employs TRBV6-2 or TRBV6-3 and TRBJ2-4; TRBD2 agrees at 7 bases. With V trimmed by 5 bases and J by 6 bases, 13 bases remained unmatched. Per the germline V gene, CDR1 is MNHEY and CDR2 is SVGEGT. The CDR3 spans 16 residues. CDR3 in amino acids: CASSTPSGGFRNIQYF. The CDR3 DNA reads TGTGCCAGCAGTACGCCGTCCGGGGGGTTTAGAAACATTCAGTACTTC.

Notes on this clonotype: A read error may be the cause here, since a much bigger clone is one base away. The chain recombines TRBV24-1 with TRBJ2-3; D not resolved. Germline values: CDR1 KGHDR, CDR2 SFDVKD. The length of the CDR3 is 14 residues. The CDR3 loop is CATRDLSSTDTQYF. The CDR3 bases are TGTGCCACCAGAGATTTGTCCTCCACAGATACGCAGTATTTT.

As to this clonotype: A much more abundant neighbour one base away suggests this may be a read error. The chain recombines TRBV12-3 or TRBV12-4 with TRBJ2-5; D is unresolved. The CDR3 length is 14 residues. The CDR3 DNA reads TGTGCCAGCAGTTTATTAGACTCCTCAGAGACCCGGTACTTC. This codes for CASSLLDSSETRYF.

This clonotype was counted only a few times. The V and J genes are TRBV3-1 and TRBJ2-3; D remains ambiguous. The CDR3 is made up of 15 amino acids. The germline gives CDR1 LGHDT, CDR2 YNNKEL (reference sequence). V lost 1 base and J lost 0, with 8 bases in between. The CDR3 nucleotides read TGTGCCAGCAGCCAAGCGTCAGCTAGCACAGATACGCAGTATTTT. Its protein is CASSQASASTDTQYF.